Listed below are T cell receptor beta chains from one sample, sequenced in a study of T-cell memory formation after mild COVID-19. In TCRdb, the 5' RACE reads were re-called with MiXCR into one record per CDR3 protein. The data show about 360,000 distinct CDR3 sequences, around 14% seen once. Input material: PBMCs or a T cell subset sorted from them (not recorded which). The source of these receptors is a man aged 18 to 29 who had mild COVID-19 (a few samples of this study predate the infection). Cell type and time point are not known. Both conserved end residues are part of each CDR3. D genes are given only for firm matches. Part of the rows lack a size; the others show once, few, many or a class for expanded clones.

d_call: TRBD1
v_call: TRBV2
clone_size: NA
j_call: TRBJ1-5
cdr3_aa: CASKKDRVAVSNQPQHF
cdr3_nt: TGTGCCAGCAAGAAGGACAGGGTAGCCGTCAGCAATCAGCCCCAGCATTTT

d_call: TRBD1
v_call: TRBV18
clone_size: few
j_call: TRBJ1-1
cdr3_aa: CASSPGTGRQLEAFF
cdr3_nt: TGTGCCAGCTCACCCGGGACAGGAAGGCAACTTGAAGCTTTCTTT

d_call: NA
v_call: TRBV7-2
clone_size: NA
j_call: TRBJ2-5
cdr3_aa: CAESPPGSETQYF
cdr3_nt: TGTGCCGAATCCCCACCTGGTTCAGAGACCCAGTACTTC

d_call: NA
v_call: TRBV29-1
clone_size: NA
j_call: TRBJ1-1
cdr3_aa: CSVGLGRTEAFF
cdr3_nt: TGCAGCGTTGGACTGGGGAGAACTGAAGCTTTCTTT

d_call: NA
v_call: TRBV15
clone_size: few
j_call: TRBJ1-1
cdr3_aa: CATSREWWTDELDTEAFF
cdr3_nt: TGTGCCACCAGCAGAGAGTGGTGGACAGACGAACTGGACACTGAAGCTTTCTTT

d_call: NA
v_call: TRBV2
clone_size: once
j_call: TRBJ2-7
cdr3_aa: CASRGLSYEQYF
cdr3_nt: TGTGCCAGCAGGGGACTGTCCTACGAGCAGTACTTC

d_call: NA
v_call: TRBV7-9
clone_size: NA
j_call: TRBJ2-1
cdr3_aa: CASSSPFGYLQFF
cdr3_nt: TGTGCCAGCAGTTCTCCATTCGGGTACCTGCAGTTCTTC

d_call: NA
v_call: TRBV30
clone_size: few
j_call: TRBJ1-1
cdr3_aa: CAWSTGRAGTEAFF
cdr3_nt: TGTGCCTGGAGTACGGGCAGGGCTGGGACTGAAGCTTTCTTT

d_call: TRBD2
v_call: TRBV7-2
clone_size: few
j_call: TRBJ2-1
cdr3_aa: CASSPSGTTSYNEQFF
cdr3_nt: TGTGCCAGCAGCCCATCCGGGACTACCTCCTACAATGAGCAGTTCTTC

d_call: TRBD2
v_call: TRBV7-8
clone_size: NA
j_call: TRBJ2-4
cdr3_aa: CASSLALGGGWNIQYF
cdr3_nt: TGTGCCAGCAGCTTGGCCCTCGGCGGGGGGTGGAACATTCAGTACTTC

d_call: NA
v_call: TRBV5-1
clone_size: few
j_call: TRBJ2-5
cdr3_aa: CASSSQAGATETQYF
cdr3_nt: TGCGCCAGCAGCTCTCAGGCGGGGGCCACAGAGACCCAGTACTTC

d_call: NA
v_call: TRBV3-1
clone_size: few
j_call: TRBJ1-2
cdr3_aa: CASSQDHDGYLGYTF
cdr3_nt: TGTGCCAGCAGCCAAGATCACGACGGCTACCTAGGCTACACCTTC

d_call: NA
v_call: TRBV4-3
clone_size: few
j_call: TRBJ1-5
cdr3_aa: CASSRRLVSPQHF
cdr3_nt: TGCGCCAGCAGCCGCCGCCTAGTCTCGCCCCAGCATTTT

d_call: NA
v_call: TRBV5-1
clone_size: NA
j_call: TRBJ1-6
cdr3_aa: CASSLATDYNSPLHF
cdr3_nt: TGCGCCAGCAGCTTGGCTACAGATTATAATTCACCCCTCCACTTT

d_call: NA
v_call: TRBV7-2
clone_size: few
j_call: TRBJ1-1
cdr3_aa: CASSWGSGVGVTEAFF
cdr3_nt: TGTGCCAGCAGCTGGGGTTCAGGGGTCGGTGTCACTGAAGCTTTCTTT

d_call: TRBD2
v_call: TRBV29-1
clone_size: NA
j_call: TRBJ2-5
cdr3_aa: CSVALAGDQETQYF
cdr3_nt: TGCAGCGTTGCACTAGCGGGGGACCAAGAGACCCAGTACTTC

d_call: TRBD1
v_call: TRBV4-3
clone_size: NA
j_call: TRBJ2-1
cdr3_aa: CASSRTGAPREQFF
cdr3_nt: TGCGCCAGCAGCCGGACAGGGGCTCCTAGGGAGCAGTTCTTC

d_call: NA
v_call: TRBV15
clone_size: NA
j_call: TRBJ2-3
cdr3_aa: CATSGTKYTDTQYF
cdr3_nt: TGTGCCACCAGCGGGACAAAGTACACAGATACGCAGTATTTT

d_call: TRBD2
v_call: TRBV6-2/TRBV6-3
clone_size: NA
j_call: TRBJ2-1
cdr3_aa: CASSSGTSFSDEQFF
cdr3_nt: TGTGCCAGCAGTTCCGGGACTAGTTTCTCGGATGAGCAGTTCTTC

d_call: TRBD1
v_call: TRBV5-1
clone_size: NA
j_call: TRBJ2-7
cdr3_aa: CASSPSDRGSSYEQYF
cdr3_nt: TGCGCCAGCAGCCCGTCGGACAGGGGGTCCTCCTACGAGCAGTACTTC

d_call: NA
v_call: TRBV5-1
clone_size: NA
j_call: TRBJ2-1
cdr3_aa: CASSTFAVGEEQFF
cdr3_nt: TGCGCCAGCAGCACCTTCGCGGTGGGGGAGGAGCAGTTCTTC

d_call: TRBD1
v_call: TRBV29-1
clone_size: few
j_call: TRBJ1-2
cdr3_aa: CSVDAGQGIGYTF
cdr3_nt: TGCAGCGTTGACGCGGGACAGGGGATCGGCTACACCTTC

d_call: TRBD1
v_call: TRBV6-5
clone_size: few
j_call: TRBJ2-5
cdr3_aa: CASSSRDRVQETQYF
cdr3_nt: TGTGCCAGCAGTTCCCGTGACAGGGTCCAAGAGACCCAGTACTTC

d_call: NA
v_call: TRBV20-1
clone_size: many
j_call: TRBJ2-5
cdr3_aa: CSARDPSLGVRETQYF
cdr3_nt: TGCAGTGCTAGAGATCCGTCGCTGGGGGTCCGGGAGACCCAGTACTTC

d_call: TRBD2
v_call: TRBV29-1
clone_size: few
j_call: TRBJ2-1
cdr3_aa: CSVEGLAGGSSQRYNEQFF
cdr3_nt: TGCAGCGTTGAAGGACTAGCGGGGGGCTCCTCCCAACGCTACAATGAGCAGTTCTTC

d_call: NA
v_call: TRBV20-1
clone_size: few
j_call: TRBJ1-6
cdr3_aa: CSASDGRNSPLHF
cdr3_nt: TGCAGTGCTTCGGACGGACGTAATTCACCCCTCCACTTT

d_call: TRBD1
v_call: TRBV11-2
clone_size: few
j_call: TRBJ2-3
cdr3_aa: CASSLYPPGTGGSDTQYF
cdr3_nt: TGTGCCAGCAGCTTATATCCGCCCGGGACAGGGGGTTCAGATACGCAGTATTTT

d_call: TRBD1
v_call: TRBV2
clone_size: NA
j_call: TRBJ1-5
cdr3_aa: CASRLDRAEQPQHF
cdr3_nt: TGTGCCAGCAGGTTGGACAGGGCTGAACAGCCCCAGCATTTT

d_call: TRBD1
v_call: TRBV28
clone_size: many
j_call: TRBJ1-3
cdr3_aa: CASSQGQGRNTIYF
cdr3_nt: TGTGCCAGCAGCCAAGGACAGGGGAGGAACACCATATATTTT

d_call: TRBD1
v_call: TRBV10-2
clone_size: NA
j_call: TRBJ2-2
cdr3_aa: CASRGDRGHPSTGELFF
cdr3_nt: TGCGCCAGCAGGGGGGACAGGGGGCACCCCTCCACCGGGGAGCTGTTTTTT

d_call: NA
v_call: TRBV2
clone_size: NA
j_call: TRBJ2-3
cdr3_aa: CASNKDQPTDTQYF
cdr3_nt: TGTGCCAGCAACAAGGACCAACCCACAGATACGCAGTATTTT

d_call: NA
v_call: TRBV7-6
clone_size: NA
j_call: TRBJ1-1
cdr3_aa: CASSSQGYAEAFF
cdr3_nt: TGTGCCAGCAGCTCCCAGGGGTATGCTGAAGCTTTCTTT

d_call: NA
v_call: TRBV4-1
clone_size: few
j_call: TRBJ2-1
cdr3_aa: CASTGIARVNEQFF
cdr3_nt: TGCGCCAGCACGGGAATAGCCAGAGTCAATGAGCAGTTCTTC

d_call: TRBD1
v_call: TRBV7-8
clone_size: NA
j_call: TRBJ2-6
cdr3_aa: CASSLAFTGVPGANVLTF
cdr3_nt: TGTGCCAGCAGCTTAGCTTTTACAGGGGTCCCTGGGGCCAACGTCCTGACTTTC

d_call: TRBD1
v_call: TRBV6-5
clone_size: few
j_call: TRBJ1-1
cdr3_aa: CASFDRDTEAFF
cdr3_nt: TGTGCCAGCTTTGACAGGGACACTGAAGCTTTCTTT

d_call: NA
v_call: TRBV28
clone_size: NA
j_call: TRBJ2-5
cdr3_aa: CASSLGQTFKETQYF
cdr3_nt: TGTGCCAGCAGTCTCGGACAGACATTCAAAGAGACCCAGTACTTC

d_call: NA
v_call: TRBV7-3
clone_size: few
j_call: TRBJ2-5
cdr3_aa: CASSPRSPGGGETQYF
cdr3_nt: TGTGCCAGCAGCCCACGAAGCCCCGGTGGGGGAGAGACCCAGTACTTC

d_call: NA
v_call: TRBV6-5
clone_size: NA
j_call: TRBJ2-3
cdr3_aa: CASRYILTDTQYF
cdr3_nt: TGTGCCAGCAGATACATACTCACAGATACGCAGTATTTT

d_call: TRBD1
v_call: TRBV20-1
clone_size: few
j_call: TRBJ1-1
cdr3_aa: CSARTGSVVAEAFF
cdr3_nt: TGCAGTGCAAGGACAGGTAGCGTGGTCGCTGAAGCTTTCTTT

d_call: NA
v_call: TRBV5-6
clone_size: many
j_call: TRBJ1-4
cdr3_aa: CASSFLSRDGEKLFF
cdr3_nt: TGTGCCAGCAGCTTCTTATCCAGGGACGGTGAAAAACTGTTTTTT

d_call: NA
v_call: TRBV12-3/TRBV12-4
clone_size: NA
j_call: TRBJ2-3
cdr3_aa: CASRRGSEDTQYF
cdr3_nt: TGTGCCAGCAGACGGGGCTCAGAGGATACGCAGTATTTT

d_call: NA
v_call: TRBV19
clone_size: NA
j_call: TRBJ1-1
cdr3_aa: CASSIASNTEAFF
cdr3_nt: TGTGCCAGTAGTATAGCTTCGAACACTGAAGCTTTCTTT

d_call: NA
v_call: TRBV9
clone_size: few
j_call: TRBJ1-4
cdr3_aa: CASSVGPNPLDEKLFF
cdr3_nt: TGTGCCAGCAGCGTAGGGCCGAACCCTTTGGATGAAAAACTGTTTTTT

d_call: TRBD2
v_call: TRBV4-1
clone_size: NA
j_call: TRBJ2-3
cdr3_aa: CASSQLYGTSAGYF
cdr3_nt: TGCGCCAGCAGCCAGCTCTACGGGACTAGCGCGGGGTATTTT

d_call: TRBD2
v_call: TRBV27
clone_size: NA
j_call: TRBJ2-3
cdr3_aa: CASSAARGLAGASSTDTQYF
cdr3_nt: TGTGCCAGCAGTGCAGCGCGAGGACTAGCGGGGGCTTCTAGCACAGATACGCAGTATTTT

d_call: NA
v_call: TRBV28
clone_size: few
j_call: TRBJ2-2
cdr3_aa: CASSLPQDAGELFF
cdr3_nt: TGTGCCAGCAGTTTACCCCAGGACGCCGGGGAGCTGTTTTTT

d_call: NA
v_call: TRBV7-9
clone_size: NA
j_call: TRBJ2-3
cdr3_aa: CASSLALGGSTDTQYF
cdr3_nt: TGTGCCAGCAGCTTAGCGCTCGGCGGGAGCACAGATACGCAGTATTTT

d_call: NA
v_call: TRBV28
clone_size: NA
j_call: TRBJ2-7
cdr3_aa: CASRARDGQYF
cdr3_nt: TGTGCCAGCAGGGCACGGGACGGACAGTACTTC

d_call: TRBD1
v_call: TRBV4-1
clone_size: many
j_call: TRBJ2-5
cdr3_aa: CASSLPGQTEWTQYF
cdr3_nt: TGCGCCAGCAGCCTCCCGGGACAGACGGAGTGGACCCAGTACTTC

d_call: TRBD1
v_call: TRBV6-9
clone_size: many
j_call: TRBJ2-1
cdr3_aa: CASSSGQGVNEQFF
cdr3_nt: TGTGCCAGCAGTTCGGGACAGGGGGTTAATGAGCAGTTCTTC